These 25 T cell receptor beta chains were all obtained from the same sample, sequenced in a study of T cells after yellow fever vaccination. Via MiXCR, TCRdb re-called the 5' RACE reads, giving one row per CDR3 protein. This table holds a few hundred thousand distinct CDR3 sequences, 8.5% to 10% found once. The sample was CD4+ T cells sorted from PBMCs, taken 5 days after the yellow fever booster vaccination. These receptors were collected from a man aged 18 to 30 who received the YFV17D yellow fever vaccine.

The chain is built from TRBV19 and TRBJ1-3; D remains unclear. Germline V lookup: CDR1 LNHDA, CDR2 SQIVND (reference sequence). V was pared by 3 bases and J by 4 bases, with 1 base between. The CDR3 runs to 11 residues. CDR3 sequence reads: CASSIGNTIYF. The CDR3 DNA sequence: TGTGCCAGTAGTATCGGAAACACCATATATTTT.

CDR3 loop: CARPRYGGRRSTEAFF. Here the CDR3 DNA reads TGCGCCAGACCCCGATATGGGGGGCGAAGGTCCACTGAAGCTTTCTTT. The chain couples TRBV23-1 to TRBJ1-1, with a weak D call TRBD1 (6 bases). TRBV23-1 is an open reading frame whose function is uncertain. This CDR3 has 16 residues. Trimming took 9 bases from V and 4 from J, leaving 24 bases between them.

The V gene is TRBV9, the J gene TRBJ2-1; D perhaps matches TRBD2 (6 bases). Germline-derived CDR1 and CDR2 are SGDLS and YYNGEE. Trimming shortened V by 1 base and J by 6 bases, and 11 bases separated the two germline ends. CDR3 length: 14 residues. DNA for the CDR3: TGTGCCAGCAGCGTAAAGGTGGGGGGCAATGAGCAGTTCTTC. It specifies CASSVKVGGNEQFF.

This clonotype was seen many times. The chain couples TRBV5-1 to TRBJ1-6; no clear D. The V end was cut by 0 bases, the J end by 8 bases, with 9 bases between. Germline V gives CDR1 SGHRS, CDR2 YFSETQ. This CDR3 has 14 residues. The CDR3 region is CASSLVGGDSPLHF. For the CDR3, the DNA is TGCGCCAGCAGCTTGGTCGGCGGAGATTCACCCCTCCACTTT.

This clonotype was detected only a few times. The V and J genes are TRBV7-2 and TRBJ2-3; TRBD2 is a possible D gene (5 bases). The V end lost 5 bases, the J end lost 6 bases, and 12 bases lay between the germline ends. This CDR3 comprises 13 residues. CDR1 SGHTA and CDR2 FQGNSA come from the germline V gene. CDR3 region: CASSGGPGDTQYF. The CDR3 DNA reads TGTGCCAGCAGCGGCGGTCCGGGGGATACGCAGTATTTT.

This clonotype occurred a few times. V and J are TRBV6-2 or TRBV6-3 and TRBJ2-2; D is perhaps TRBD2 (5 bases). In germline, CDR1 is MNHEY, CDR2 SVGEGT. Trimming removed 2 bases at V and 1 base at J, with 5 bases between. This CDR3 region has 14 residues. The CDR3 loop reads CASSYGRNTGELFF. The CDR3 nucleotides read TGTGCCAGCAGTTACGGGAGGAACACCGGGGAGCTGTTTTTT.

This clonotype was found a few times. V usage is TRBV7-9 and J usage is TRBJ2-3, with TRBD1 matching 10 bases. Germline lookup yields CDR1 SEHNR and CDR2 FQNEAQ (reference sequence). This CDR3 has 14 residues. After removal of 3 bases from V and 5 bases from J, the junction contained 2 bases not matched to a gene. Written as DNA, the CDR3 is TGTGCCAGCAGCTTCGGACAGGGGGTAGATACGCAGTATTTT. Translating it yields CASSFGQGVDTQYF. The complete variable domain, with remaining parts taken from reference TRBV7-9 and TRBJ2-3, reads DTGVSQNPRHKITKRGQNVTFRCDPISEHNRLYWYRQTLGQGPEFLTYFQNEAQLEKSRLLSDRFSAERPKGSFSTLEIQRTEQGDSAMYLCASSFGQGVDTQYFGPGTRLTVL.

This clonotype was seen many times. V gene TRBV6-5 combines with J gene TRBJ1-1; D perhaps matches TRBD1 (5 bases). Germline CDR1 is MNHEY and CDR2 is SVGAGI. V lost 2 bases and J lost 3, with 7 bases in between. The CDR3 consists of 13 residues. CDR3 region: CASSYGGDTEAFF. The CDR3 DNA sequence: TGTGCCAGCAGTTACGGAGGGGACACTGAAGCTTTCTTT.

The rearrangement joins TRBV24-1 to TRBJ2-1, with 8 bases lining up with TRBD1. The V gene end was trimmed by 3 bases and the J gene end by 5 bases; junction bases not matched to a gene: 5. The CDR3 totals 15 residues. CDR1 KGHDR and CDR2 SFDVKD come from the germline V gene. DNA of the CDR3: TGTGCCACCAGTGATCCCGGGACAGGCCACAATGAGCAGTTCTTC. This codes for CATSDPGTGHNEQFF.

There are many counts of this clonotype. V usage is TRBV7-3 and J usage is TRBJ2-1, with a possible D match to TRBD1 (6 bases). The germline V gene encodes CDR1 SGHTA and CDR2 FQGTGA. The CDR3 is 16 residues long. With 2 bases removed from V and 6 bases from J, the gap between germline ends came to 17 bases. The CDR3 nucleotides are TGTGCCAGCAGCTTATCTCCCCCGACAGGACCCAATGAGCAGTTCTTC. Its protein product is CASSLSPPTGPNEQFF.

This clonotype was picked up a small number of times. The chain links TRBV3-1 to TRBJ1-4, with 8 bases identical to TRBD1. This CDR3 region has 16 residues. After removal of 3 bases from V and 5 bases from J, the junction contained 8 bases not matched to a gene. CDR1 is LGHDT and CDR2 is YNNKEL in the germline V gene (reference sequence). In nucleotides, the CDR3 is TGTGCCAGCAGCCAGAATTGGGACAGGCGAAATGAAAAACTGTTTTTT. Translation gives CASSQNWDRRNEKLFF.

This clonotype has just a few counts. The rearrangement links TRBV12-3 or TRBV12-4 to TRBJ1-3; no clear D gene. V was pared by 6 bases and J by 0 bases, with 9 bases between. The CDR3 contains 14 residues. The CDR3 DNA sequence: TGTGCCAGCAGCCCCGCTAGCTCTGGAAACACCATATATTTT. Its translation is CASSPASSGNTIYF.

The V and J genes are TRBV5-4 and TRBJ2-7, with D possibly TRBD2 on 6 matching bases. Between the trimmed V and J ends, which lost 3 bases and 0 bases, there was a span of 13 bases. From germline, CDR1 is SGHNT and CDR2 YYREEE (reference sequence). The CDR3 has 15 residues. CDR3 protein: CASSSADGSSYEQYV. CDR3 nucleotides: TGTGCCAGCAGCTCGGCGGACGGGAGCTCCTACGAGCAGTACGTC.

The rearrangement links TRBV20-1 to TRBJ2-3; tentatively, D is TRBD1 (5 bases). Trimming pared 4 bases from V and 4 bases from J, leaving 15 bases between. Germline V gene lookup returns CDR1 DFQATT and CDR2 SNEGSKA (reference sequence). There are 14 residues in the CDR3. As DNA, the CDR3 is TGCAGTGCTAAGTGGCAGGGTGGCGCAGATACGCAGTATTTT. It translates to CSAKWQGGADTQYF.

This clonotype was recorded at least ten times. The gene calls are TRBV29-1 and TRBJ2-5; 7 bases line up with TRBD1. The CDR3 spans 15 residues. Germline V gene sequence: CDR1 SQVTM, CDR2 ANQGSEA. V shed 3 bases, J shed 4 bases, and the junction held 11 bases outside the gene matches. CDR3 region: CSVDKQGPPLETQYF. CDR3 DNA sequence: TGCAGCGTTGACAAACAGGGGCCCCCGTTAGAGACCCAGTACTTC.

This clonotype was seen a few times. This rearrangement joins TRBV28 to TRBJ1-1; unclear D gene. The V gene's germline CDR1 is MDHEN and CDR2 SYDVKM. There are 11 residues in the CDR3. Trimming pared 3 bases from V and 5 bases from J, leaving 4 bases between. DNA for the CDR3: TGTGCCAGCAGTTTGCCGACTGAAGCTTTCTTT. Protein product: CASSLPTEAFF.

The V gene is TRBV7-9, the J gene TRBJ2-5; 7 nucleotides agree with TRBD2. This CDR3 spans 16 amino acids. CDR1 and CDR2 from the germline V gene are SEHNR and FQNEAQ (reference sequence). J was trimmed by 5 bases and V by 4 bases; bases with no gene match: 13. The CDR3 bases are TGTGCCAGCAGCTCCTTCCCCAGCGGGGCGGCGGAGACCCAGTACTTC. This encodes CASSSFPSGAAETQYF.

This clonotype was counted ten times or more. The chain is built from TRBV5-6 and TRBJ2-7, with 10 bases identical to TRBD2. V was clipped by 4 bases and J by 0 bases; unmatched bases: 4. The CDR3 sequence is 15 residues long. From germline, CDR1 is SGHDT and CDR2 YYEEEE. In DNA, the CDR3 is TGTGCCAGCAGCCAGACTAGCGGGTACTCCTACGAGCAGTACGTC. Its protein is CASSQTSGYSYEQYV.

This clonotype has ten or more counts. CDR3 DNA: TGTGCCAGTGGGGAGGGTTTCTACGAGCAGTACTTC. It specifies CASGEGFYEQYF. The rearrangement joins TRBV12-3 or TRBV12-4 to TRBJ2-7; 7 bases match TRBD2. This CDR3 has 12 amino acids. Trimming at V came to 9 bases and at J to 3 bases, leaving 5 bases not matched to a gene.

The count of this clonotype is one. In DNA form, the CDR3 reads TGTGCCAGCACATGGGGGGAGGACATTCAGTACTTC. The encoded protein is CASTWGEDIQYF. The V call is TRBV6-6, the J call TRBJ2-4; D is possibly TRBD2 (6 bases). Germline V CDR1 and CDR2: MNHNY, SVGAGI (reference sequence). V lost 7 bases, J lost 8 bases, and 12 bases lay in between. The CDR3 runs to 12 residues.

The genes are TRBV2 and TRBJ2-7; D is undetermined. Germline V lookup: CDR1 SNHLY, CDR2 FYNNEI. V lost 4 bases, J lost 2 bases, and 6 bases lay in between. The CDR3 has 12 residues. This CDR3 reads CASSVNPYEQYV. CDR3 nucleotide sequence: TGTGCCAGCAGTGTGAACCCCTACGAGCAGTACGTC.

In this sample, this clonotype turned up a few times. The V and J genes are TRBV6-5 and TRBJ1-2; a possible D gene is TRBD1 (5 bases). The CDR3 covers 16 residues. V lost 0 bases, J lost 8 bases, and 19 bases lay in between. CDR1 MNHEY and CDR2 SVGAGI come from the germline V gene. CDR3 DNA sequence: TGTGCCAGCAGTTACTCGATGAGGGGAGCATGGTCGGGCTACACCTTC. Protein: CASSYSMRGAWSGYTF.

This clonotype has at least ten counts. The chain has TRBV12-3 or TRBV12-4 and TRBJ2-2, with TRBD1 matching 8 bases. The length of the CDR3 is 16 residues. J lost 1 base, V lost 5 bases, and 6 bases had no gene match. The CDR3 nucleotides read TGTGCCAGCAGTCCATGGGGACAGGTGAACACCGGGGAGCTGTTTTTT. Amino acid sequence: CASSPWGQVNTGELFF.

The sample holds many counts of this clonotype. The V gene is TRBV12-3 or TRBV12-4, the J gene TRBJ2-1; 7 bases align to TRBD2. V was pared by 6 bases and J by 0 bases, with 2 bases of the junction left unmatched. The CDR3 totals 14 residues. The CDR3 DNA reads TGTGCCAGCAGCCGCGGGAGCTCCTACAATGAGCAGTTCTTC. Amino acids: CASSRGSSYNEQFF.

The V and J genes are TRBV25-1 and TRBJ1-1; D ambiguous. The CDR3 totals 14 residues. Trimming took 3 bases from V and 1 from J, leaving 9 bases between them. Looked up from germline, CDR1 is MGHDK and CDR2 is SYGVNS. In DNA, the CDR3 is TGTGCCAGCAGTGACCCCCGGAGGAACACTGAAGCTTTCTTT. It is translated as CASSDPRRNTEAFF.